The clone carrying this TCR beta chain was detected only once. The antigen is unknown. MiXCR, run by TCRdb on the reads, gives a single entry per CDR3 protein. The sample lists around 270,000 distinct CDR3 sequences; over 8% were seen once. These data originate in a study of T cell repertoires in cytomegalovirus infection. Study details: Based on public TCR beta signatures, there were indications of CMV infection and of a matching HLA type.

The CDR3 spans 13 residues. Germline V gene sequence: CDR1 SQVTM, CDR2 ANQGSEA. V lost 4 bases and J lost 4, with 10 bases in between. Notes on the study in general: CMV carriers with the relevant HLA were identified by cumulative public TCR beta family frequency.

The sequencing sample was made of PBMCs. This sequence joins TRBV29-1 and TRBJ1-4; TRBD1 might be the D (5 bases). The receptor comes from a human donor in good health (CMV status not recorded). Some clones in this sample may be carry-over from other donors' samples. Here the CDR3 DNA reads TGCAGCGTTGCGGGACCGGGTAATGAAAAACTGTTTTTT. This encodes CSVAGPGNEKLFF.